This T cell receptor beta chain was observed in a study of OX40 agonist ivuxolimab in advanced cancers. Overall study context: The study treated patients with ivuxolimab, an agonistic anti-OX40 (CD134) antibody. Patients were dosed intravenously with ivuxolimab at 0.01 to 10 mg/kg every 2 weeks. Study-level results: Blood T cells, both CD4+ and CD8+, expanded clonally by week 6 at 0.1 to 3.0 mg/kg. The study did not work out the antigen specificity of the expanded peripheral T cells.

As regards this clone: Its antigen is unidentified.

Sequenced by immunoSEQ multiplex PCR; TCRdb stores in-frame clones only, minus some. The table lists roughly 100,000 clones, around 87% of them singletons. The material was CD4+ or CD8+ T cells sorted from blood, obtained in a trial of the OX40 agonist ivuxolimab. The TCR sequence derives from an adult with an advanced solid tumor such as melanoma, head and neck, liver or kidney cancer.

The CDR3 loop is CASSLWRGARVAKNIQYF. For the CDR3, the DNA is TGTGCCAGCAGCTTATGGCGCGGGGCCAGGGTAGCCAAAAACATTCAGTACTTC. The chain is built from TRBV7-9 and TRBJ2-4, with D perhaps TRBD2 (6 bases). The CDR3 length is 18 residues. CDR1 is SEHNR and CDR2 is FQNEAQ in the germline V gene (reference sequence). Trimming removed 2 bases from V and 0 bases from J, with 17 bases in between.